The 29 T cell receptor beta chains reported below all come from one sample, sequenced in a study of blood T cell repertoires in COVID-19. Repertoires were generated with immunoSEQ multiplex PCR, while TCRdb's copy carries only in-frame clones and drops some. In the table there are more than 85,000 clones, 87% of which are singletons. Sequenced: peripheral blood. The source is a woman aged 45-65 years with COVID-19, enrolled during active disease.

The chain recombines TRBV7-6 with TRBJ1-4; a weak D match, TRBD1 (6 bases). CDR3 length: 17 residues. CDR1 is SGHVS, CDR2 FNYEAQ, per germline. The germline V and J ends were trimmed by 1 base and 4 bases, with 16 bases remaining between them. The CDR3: CASSLVPAGQLNEKLFF. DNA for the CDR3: TGTGCCAGCAGCTTAGTTCCTGCCGGACAGCTTAATGAAAAACTGTTTTTT.

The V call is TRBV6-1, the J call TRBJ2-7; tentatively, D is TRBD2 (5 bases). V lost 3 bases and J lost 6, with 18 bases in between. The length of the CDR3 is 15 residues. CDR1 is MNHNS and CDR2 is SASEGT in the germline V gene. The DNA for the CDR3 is TGTGCCAGCAGTGACCGTACGACTATCTCGCGCGAGCAGTACTTC. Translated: CASSDRTTISREQYF.

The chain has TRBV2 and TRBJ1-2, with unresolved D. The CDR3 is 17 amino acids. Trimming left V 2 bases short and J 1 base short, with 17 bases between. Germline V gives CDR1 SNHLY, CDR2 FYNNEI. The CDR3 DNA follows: TGTGCCAGCAGTGAACTCGGCAGGTTATCCCATAACTATGGCTACACCTTC. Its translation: CASSELGRLSHNYGYTF.

The CDR3 protein is CAWSEGQNTDTQYF. The CDR3 nucleotides are TGTGCCTGGAGTGAGGGACAAAACACAGATACGCAGTATTTT. This chain uses TRBV30 with TRBJ2-3; D is perhaps TRBD1 (6 bases). Germline lookup yields CDR1 GTSNPN and CDR2 SVGIG (reference sequence). CDR3 length: 14 amino acids. Trimming shortened V by 1 base and J by 2 bases, and 10 bases separated the two germline ends.

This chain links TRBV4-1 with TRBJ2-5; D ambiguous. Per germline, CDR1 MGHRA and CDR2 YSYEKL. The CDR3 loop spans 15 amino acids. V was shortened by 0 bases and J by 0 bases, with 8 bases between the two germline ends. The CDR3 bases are TGCGCCAGCAGCCAAGATGAGGTATACCAAGAGACCCAGTACTTC. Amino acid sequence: CASSQDEVYQETQYF.

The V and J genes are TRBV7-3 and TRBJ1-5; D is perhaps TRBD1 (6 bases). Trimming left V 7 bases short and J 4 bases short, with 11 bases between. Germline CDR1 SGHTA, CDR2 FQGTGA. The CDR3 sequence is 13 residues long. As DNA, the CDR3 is TGTGCCAGCATAACGGACAGTAATCAGCCCCAGCATTTT. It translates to CASITDSNQPQHF.

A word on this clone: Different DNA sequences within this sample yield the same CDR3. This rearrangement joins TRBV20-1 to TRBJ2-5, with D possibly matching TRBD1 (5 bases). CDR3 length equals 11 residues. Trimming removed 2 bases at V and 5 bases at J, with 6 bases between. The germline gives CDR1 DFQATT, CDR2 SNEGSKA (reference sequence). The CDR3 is CSARQGETQYF. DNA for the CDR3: TGCAGTGCTAGACAGGGTGAGACCCAGTACTTC.

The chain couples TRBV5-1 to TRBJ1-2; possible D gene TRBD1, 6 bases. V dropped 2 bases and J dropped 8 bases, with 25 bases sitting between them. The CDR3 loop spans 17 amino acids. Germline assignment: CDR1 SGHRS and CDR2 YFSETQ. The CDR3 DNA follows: TGCGCCAGCAGCTTAATCGGACAGACTTCGAGATGGGGGGGCTACACCTTC. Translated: CASSLIGQTSRWGGYTF.

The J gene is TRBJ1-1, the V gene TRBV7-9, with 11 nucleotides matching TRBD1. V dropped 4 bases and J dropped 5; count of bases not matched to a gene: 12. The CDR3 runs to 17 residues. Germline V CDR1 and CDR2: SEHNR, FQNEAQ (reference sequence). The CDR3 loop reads CASSSSRTGGARTEAFF. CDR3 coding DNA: TGTGCCAGCAGCTCCTCTAGGACAGGGGGCGCAAGGACTGAAGCTTTCTTT.

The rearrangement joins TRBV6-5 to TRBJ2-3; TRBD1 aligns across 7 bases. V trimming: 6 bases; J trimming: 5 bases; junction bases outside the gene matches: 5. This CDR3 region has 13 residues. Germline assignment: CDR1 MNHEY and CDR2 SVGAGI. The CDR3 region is CASRQTGKDTQYF. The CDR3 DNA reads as TGTGCCAGCAGACAGACAGGGAAAGATACGCAGTATTTT.

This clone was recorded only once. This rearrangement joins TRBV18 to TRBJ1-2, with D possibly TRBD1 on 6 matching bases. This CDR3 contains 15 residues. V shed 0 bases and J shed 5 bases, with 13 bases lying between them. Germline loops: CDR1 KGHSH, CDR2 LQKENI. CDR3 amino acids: CASSPPRTEGYGYTF. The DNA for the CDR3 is TGTGCCAGCTCACCACCACGGACAGAGGGTTATGGCTACACCTTC.

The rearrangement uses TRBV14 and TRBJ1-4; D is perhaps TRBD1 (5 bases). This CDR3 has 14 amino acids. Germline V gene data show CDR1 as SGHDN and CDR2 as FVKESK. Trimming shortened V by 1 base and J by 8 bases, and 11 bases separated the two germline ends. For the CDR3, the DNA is TGTGCCAGCAGCCAAGGTCAGGGAGGGGAAAAACTGTTTTTT. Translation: CASSQGQGGEKLFF. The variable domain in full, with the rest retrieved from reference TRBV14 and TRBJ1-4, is EAGVTQFPSHSVIEKGQTVTLRCDPISGHDNLYWYRRVMGKEIKFLLHFVKESKQDESGMPNNRFLAERTGGTYSTLKVQPAELEDSGVYFCASSQGQGGEKLFFGSGTQLSVL.

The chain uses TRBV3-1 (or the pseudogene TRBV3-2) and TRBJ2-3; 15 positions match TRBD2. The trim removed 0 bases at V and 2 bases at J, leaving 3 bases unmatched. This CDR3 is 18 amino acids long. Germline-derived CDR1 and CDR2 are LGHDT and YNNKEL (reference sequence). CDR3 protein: CASSQEGLAGGATDTQYF. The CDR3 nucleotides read TGTGCCAGCAGCCAAGAGGGACTAGCGGGGGGAGCCACAGATACGCAGTATTTT.

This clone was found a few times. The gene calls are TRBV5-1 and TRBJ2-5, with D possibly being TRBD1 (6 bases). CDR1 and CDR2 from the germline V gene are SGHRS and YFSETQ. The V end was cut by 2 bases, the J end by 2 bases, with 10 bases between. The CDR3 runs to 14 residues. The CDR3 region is CASSLLQGQETQYF. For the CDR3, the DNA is TGCGCCAGCAGCTTACTACAGGGTCAAGAGACCCAGTACTTC.

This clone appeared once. The CDR3 protein is CASSPRQGSRMNTEAFF. CDR3 nucleotides: TGTGCCAGCAGCCCGCGACAGGGTTCCCGAATGAACACTGAAGCTTTCTTT. This chain uses TRBV7-3 with TRBJ1-1; 7 bases agree with TRBD1. The junction had 12 bases not matched to a gene; V was cut back by 5 bases and J by 0 bases. This CDR3 has 17 amino acids. Germline V lookup: CDR1 SGHTA, CDR2 FQGTGA.

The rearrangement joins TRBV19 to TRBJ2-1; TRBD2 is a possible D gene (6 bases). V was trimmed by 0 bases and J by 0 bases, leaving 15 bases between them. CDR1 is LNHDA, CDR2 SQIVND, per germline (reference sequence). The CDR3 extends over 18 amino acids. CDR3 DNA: TGTGCCAGTAGTATAGAGGGACTGGATTCCAGCTCCTACAATGAGCAGTTCTTC. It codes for CASSIEGLDSSSYNEQFF.

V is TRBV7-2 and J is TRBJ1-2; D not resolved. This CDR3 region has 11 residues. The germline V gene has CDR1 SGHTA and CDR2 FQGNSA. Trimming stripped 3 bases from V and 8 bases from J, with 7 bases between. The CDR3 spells CASSLAGGYTF. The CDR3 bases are TGTGCCAGCAGCTTGGCCGGGGGCTACACCTTC. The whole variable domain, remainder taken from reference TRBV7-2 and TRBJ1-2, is GAGVSQSPSNKVTEKGKDVELRCDPISGHTALYWYRQSLGQGLEFLIYFQGNSAPDKSGLPSDRFSAERTGGSVSTLTIQRTQQEDSAVYLCASSLAGGYTFGSGTRLTVV.

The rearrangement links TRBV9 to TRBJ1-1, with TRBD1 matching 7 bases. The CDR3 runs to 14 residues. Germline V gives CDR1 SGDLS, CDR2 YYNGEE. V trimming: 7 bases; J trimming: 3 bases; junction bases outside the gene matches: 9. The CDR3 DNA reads TGTGCCAGCTCCCATGGGGACAGTGACACTGAAGCTTTCTTT. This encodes CASSHGDSDTEAFF.

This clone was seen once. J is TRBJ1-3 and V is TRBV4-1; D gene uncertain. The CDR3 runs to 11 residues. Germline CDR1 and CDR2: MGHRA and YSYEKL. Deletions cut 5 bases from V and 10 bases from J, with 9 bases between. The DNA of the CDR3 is TGCGCCAGCAGCTCAACACAAACCATATATTTT. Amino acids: CASSSTQTIYF.

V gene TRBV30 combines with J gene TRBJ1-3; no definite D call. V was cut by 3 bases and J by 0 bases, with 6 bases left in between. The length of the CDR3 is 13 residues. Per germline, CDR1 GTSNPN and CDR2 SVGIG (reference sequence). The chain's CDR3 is CAWREISGNTIYF. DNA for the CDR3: TGTGCCTGGAGGGAGATCTCTGGAAACACCATATATTTT.

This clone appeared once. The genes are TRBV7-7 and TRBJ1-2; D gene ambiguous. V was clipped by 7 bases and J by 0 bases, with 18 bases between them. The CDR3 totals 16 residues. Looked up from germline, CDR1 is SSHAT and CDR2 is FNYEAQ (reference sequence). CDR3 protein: CASIPVWTAANYGYTF. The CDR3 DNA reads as TGTGCCAGCATCCCCGTTTGGACTGCAGCTAACTATGGCTACACCTTC.

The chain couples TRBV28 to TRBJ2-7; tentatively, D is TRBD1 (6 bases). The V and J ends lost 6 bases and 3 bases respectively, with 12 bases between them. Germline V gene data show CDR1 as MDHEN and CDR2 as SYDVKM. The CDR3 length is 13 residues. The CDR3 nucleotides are TGTGCCAGCAGCGGGACACCACACTACGAGCAGTACTTC. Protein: CASSGTPHYEQYF.

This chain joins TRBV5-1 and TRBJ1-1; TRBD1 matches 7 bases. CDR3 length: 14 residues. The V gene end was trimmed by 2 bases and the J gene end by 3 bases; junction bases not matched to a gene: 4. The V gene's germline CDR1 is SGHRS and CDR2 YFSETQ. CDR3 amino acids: CASSLSTGDTEAFF. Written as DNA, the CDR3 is TGCGCCAGCAGCTTAAGTACAGGGGACACTGAAGCTTTCTTT.

The CDR3 bases are TGTGCCAGCAGCCCGGACAGGGGGAACACTGAAGCTTTCTTT. As protein: CASSPDRGNTEAFF. The V and J genes are TRBV2 and TRBJ1-1; 9 bases are shared with TRBD1. The CDR3 has 14 residues. Germline lookup yields CDR1 SNHLY and CDR2 FYNNEI. Trimming took 6 bases from V and 1 from J; bases not matched to a gene: 3.

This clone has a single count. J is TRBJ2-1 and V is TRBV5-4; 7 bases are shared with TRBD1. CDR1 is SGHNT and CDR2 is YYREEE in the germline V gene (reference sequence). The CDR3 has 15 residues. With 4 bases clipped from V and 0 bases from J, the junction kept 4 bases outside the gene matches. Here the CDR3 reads CASSPRTGSYNEQFF. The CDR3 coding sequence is TGTGCCAGCAGCCCAAGGACAGGCTCCTACAATGAGCAGTTCTTC.

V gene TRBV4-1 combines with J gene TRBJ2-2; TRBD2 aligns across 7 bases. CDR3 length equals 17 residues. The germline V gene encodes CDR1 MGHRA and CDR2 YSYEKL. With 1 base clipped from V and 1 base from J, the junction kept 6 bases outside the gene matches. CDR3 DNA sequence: TGCGCCAGCAGCCAAGTAATCGGGGGGTTGAACACCGGGGAGCTGTTTTTT. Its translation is CASSQVIGGLNTGELFF.

CDR3 protein: CASSLGAGLAPGDTQYF. CDR3 DNA sequence: TGTGCCAGCAGCTTAGGGGCCGGACTAGCCCCTGGGGATACGCAGTATTTT. This sequence joins TRBV7-9 and TRBJ2-3; 8 bases agree with TRBD2. V gave up 1 base and J gave up 6 bases; unmatched junction bases: 12. Germline CDR1 SEHNR, CDR2 FQNEAQ (reference sequence). The CDR3 is made up of 17 amino acids. Full variable domain (rest looked up from reference TRBV7-9 and TRBJ2-3): DTGVSQNPRHKITKRGQNVTFRCDPISEHNRLYWYRQTLGQGPEFLTYFQNEAQLEKSRLLSDRFSAERPKGSFSTLEIQRTEQGDSAMYLCASSLGAGLAPGDTQYFGPGTRLTVL.

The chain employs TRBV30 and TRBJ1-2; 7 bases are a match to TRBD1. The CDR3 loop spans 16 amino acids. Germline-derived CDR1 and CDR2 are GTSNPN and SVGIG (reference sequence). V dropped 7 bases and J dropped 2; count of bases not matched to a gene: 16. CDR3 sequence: CAYTGQFQGRNYGYTF. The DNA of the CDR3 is TGTGCCTACACGGGACAGTTCCAAGGAAGAAACTATGGCTACACCTTC. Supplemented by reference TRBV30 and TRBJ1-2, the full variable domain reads SQTIHQWPATLVQPVGSPLSLECTVEGTSNPNLYWYRQAAGRGLQLLFYSVGIGQISSEVPQNLSASRPQDRQFILSSKKLLLSDSGFYLCAYTGQFQGRNYGYTFGSGTRLTVV.

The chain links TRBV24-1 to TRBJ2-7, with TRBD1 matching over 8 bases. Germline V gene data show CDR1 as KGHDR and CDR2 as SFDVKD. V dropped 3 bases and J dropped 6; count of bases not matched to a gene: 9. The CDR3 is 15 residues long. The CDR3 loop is CATSDGGQGSREQYF. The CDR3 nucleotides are TGTGCCACCAGTGATGGTGGACAGGGTTCGCGCGAGCAGTACTTC.